This TCR beta chain was sequenced in a study of cytomegalovirus exposure and HLA in healthy donors. The study, taken as a whole, reports: Many donors carried some public TCRs, although rarity characterized most TCR sequences. A subsequent analysis found that TCR clusters from the first cohort also tended to co-occur in the approximately 120 validation repertoires, with less than 95% of cluster scores above 0. High sensitivity and specificity were reportedly achieved when the classifier diagnosed cytomegalovirus status.

The sample holds a few counts of this clone. Its antigen remains unidentified. TCRdb's table, derived via immunoSEQ multiplex PCR, lists solely in-frame clones and lacks some. The data hold 100,000 to 120,000 clones, with approximately 96% observed a single time. Trimming took 2 bases from V and 0 from J; bases not matched to a gene: 6. The CDR3 has 16 residues. Germline CDR1 SGHAT, CDR2 FQDESV (reference sequence). This receptor was identified in a woman aged 18 to 35 in good health and CMV-seronegative. Input material: PBMCs. This chain joins TRBV11-1 and TRBJ1-1; TRBD1 aligns across 7 bases. CDR3 sequence: CASSLLDRAMNTEAFF. In nucleotides, the CDR3 is TGTGCCAGCAGCTTACTCGACAGGGCCATGAACACTGAAGCTTTCTTT. The entire variable domain, with the rest obtained from reference TRBV11-1 and TRBJ1-1, is as follows: EAEVAQSPRYKITEKSQAVAFWCDPISGHATLYWYRQILGQGPELLVQFQDESVVDDSQLPKDRFSAERLKGVDSTLKIQPAELGDSAMYLCASSLLDRAMNTEAFFGQGTRLTVV.